This T cell receptor (beta chain) was found in a study of human T cells and chemical hapten exposure. The sample holds a few counts of this clonotype. TCRdb called the RACE reads again in MiXCR, with one record for every CDR3 protein. The sample holds some 180,000 distinct CDR3 sequences, around 25% seen once. The sample's time point: patch test 3, about 24 weeks after DPC sensitization. The treatment is: therapeutic diphenylcyclopropenone sensitization with weekly scalp DPC. This CDR3 region has 15 residues. V shed 1 base, J shed 14 bases, and the junction held 12 bases outside the gene matches. Germline lookup yields CDR1 SGHTA and CDR2 FQGNSA.

This TCR came from a woman aged 40 to 50 with alopecia areata. Some clones in this sample may be carry-over from other donors' samples. The sample here was whole blood, taken in connection with sensitization to the hapten diphenylcyclopropenone (DPC). The chain uses TRBV7-2 and TRBJ2-1; TRBD2 aligns across 9 bases. The CDR3 DNA is TGTGCCAGCAGCTTAGTTCTAGCGGGAAGATTTTTGAAGTTCTTC. This codes for CASSLVLAGRFLKFF.